Below are 20 T cell receptor beta chains sequenced from a single sample in a study of blood T cell repertoires in COVID-19. Repertoires were generated with immunoSEQ multiplex PCR, while TCRdb's copy carries only in-frame clones and drops some. This table holds 330,000 or so clones, 87% found once. Sequenced input: PBMCs or T cells enriched from blood (not recorded which). The receptor set was obtained from a man aged 35 to 55 in a cohort exposed to, infected with or recovered from COVID-19 (not recorded which).

The genes are TRBV10-3 and TRBJ2-1, with 11 nucleotides matching TRBD2. V trimming: 2 bases; J trimming: 0 bases; junction bases outside the gene matches: 9. The CDR3 has 19 amino acids. CDR1 is ENHRY, CDR2 SYGVKD, per germline. DNA of the CDR3: TGTGCCATCAGTGAGCTAGGGACTAGCGGACAAAGCTCCTACAATGAGCAGTTCTTC. The encoded protein is CAISELGTSGQSSYNEQFF.

The V gene is TRBV27, the J gene TRBJ2-7, with D maybe TRBD2 (5 bases). Trimming took 2 bases from V and 2 from J, leaving 10 bases between them. Germline V gives CDR1 MNHEY, CDR2 SMNVEV (reference sequence). The CDR3 sequence is 14 residues long. The CDR3 DNA reads TGTGCCAGCAGTTTAGCGGGTGTGACCTACGAGCAGTACTTC. It yields the protein CASSLAGVTYEQYF.

This clone has just one count. The same CDR3 arises from other DNA sequences in this sample as well. V usage is TRBV5-1 and J usage is TRBJ2-1, with D unresolved. V dropped 0 bases and J dropped 3 bases, with 7 bases sitting between them. The germline V gene has CDR1 SGHRS and CDR2 YFSETQ. CDR3 length: 14 amino acids. The CDR3 DNA reads as TGCGCCAGCAGCTTGGCTTCGGGCTACAATGAGCAGTTCTTC. Translating it yields CASSLASGYNEQFF.

This chain uses TRBV5-4 with TRBJ2-7; a weak D match, TRBD1 (6 bases). The ends were cut back, 5 bases at V and 1 base at J, with 13 bases in the middle. The CDR3 loop spans 14 amino acids. Germline values: CDR1 SGHNT, CDR2 YYREEE (reference sequence). The CDR3 protein is CASSSGTRSYEQYF. The CDR3 DNA follows: TGTGCCAGCAGTTCCGGGACACGTTCCTACGAGCAGTACTTC.

The rearrangement uses TRBV5-1 and TRBJ2-3; D is unresolved. The ends were cut back, 1 base at V and 4 bases at J, with 16 bases in the middle. This CDR3 region has 16 residues. Per the germline V gene, CDR1 is SGHRS and CDR2 is YFSETQ. The CDR3 DNA follows: TGCGCCAGCAGCTTGAGTCGCGGAACAATATCAGATACGCAGTATTTT. Translation: CASSLSRGTISDTQYF.

This chain links TRBV29-1 with TRBJ1-3; the D gene is possibly TRBD1 (6 bases). Germline V lookup: CDR1 SQVTM, CDR2 ANQGSEA. The germline V and J ends were trimmed by 4 bases and 1 base, with 8 bases remaining between them. The CDR3 has 13 amino acids. CDR3 region: CSVGTGSGNTIYF. As DNA, the CDR3 is TGCAGCGTTGGCACAGGGTCTGGAAACACCATATATTTT.

This clone has just one count. This rearrangement joins TRBV5-6 to TRBJ2-2, with a tentative D call TRBD2 (5 bases). V lost 1 base to trimming and J lost 1 base, with 8 bases between them. The CDR3 has 15 amino acids. CDR1 and CDR2 (germline): SGHDT, YYEEEE. CDR3 sequence: CASSLMDWNTGELFF. In nucleotides, the CDR3 is TGTGCCAGCAGCTTGATGGACTGGAACACCGGGGAGCTGTTTTTT.

The rearrangement uses TRBV9 and TRBJ1-3, with 8 positions matching TRBD1. Germline CDR1 SGDLS, CDR2 YYNGEE. The junction had 13 bases not matched to a gene; V was cut back by 4 bases and J by 1 base. This CDR3 comprises 18 residues. DNA for the CDR3: TGTGCCAGCAGCCCACACCCAGGACAGGGAGGATCTGGAAACACCATATATTTT. This translates into CASSPHPGQGGSGNTIYF.

The CDR3 DNA sequence: TGTGCCAGCAGCCCCGGGACAGGGGACACTGAAGCTTTCTTT. Protein sequence: CASSPGTGDTEAFF. J is TRBJ1-1 and V is TRBV7-3, with TRBD1 matching over 10 bases. Germline CDR1 SGHTA, CDR2 FQGTGA. This CDR3 comprises 14 residues. V dropped 5 bases and J dropped 3; count of bases not matched to a gene: 3. The full variable domain, completed using reference TRBV7-3 and TRBJ1-1, is GAGVSQTPSNKVTEKGKYVELRCDPISGHTALYWYRQSLGQGPEFLIYFQGTGAADDSGLPNDRFFAVRPEGSVSTLKIQRTERGDSAVYLCASSPGTGDTEAFFGQGTRLTVV.

The rearrangement uses TRBV28 and TRBJ1-4, with 7 bases lining up with TRBD1. CDR3 length: 17 amino acids. Looked up from germline, CDR1 is MDHEN and CDR2 is SYDVKM. The V segment lost 2 bases and the J segment 5 bases; nucleotides outside the gene matches: 11. Written as DNA, the CDR3 is TGTGCCAGCAGTTTACCACAGGGGAAGGTTCGGAATGAAAAACTGTTTTTT. This translates into CASSLPQGKVRNEKLFF.

The rearrangement links TRBV4-2 to TRBJ1-1; weak D call: TRBD1 (6 bases). Germline V lookup: CDR1 LGHNA, CDR2 YNFKEQ. This CDR3 has 15 amino acids. V was shortened by 6 bases and J by 1 base, with 15 bases between the two germline ends. CDR3 DNA: TGTGCCAGCAGTCTGGCAGGGGCCGAGAACACTGAAGCTTTCTTT. The encoded protein is CASSLAGAENTEAFF.

The rearrangement joins TRBV4-1 to TRBJ1-3; unclear D gene. Germline V gives CDR1 MGHRA, CDR2 YSYEKL. CDR3 length: 14 amino acids. Deletions cut 5 bases from V and 3 bases from J, with 11 bases between. CDR3: CASSVQIDGNTIYF. The CDR3 bases are TGCGCCAGCAGCGTACAGATTGATGGAAACACCATATATTTT.

As regards this clone: Other DNA sequences in this specimen translate into the identical CDR3. The chain has TRBV5-1 and TRBJ1-5, with 7 bases matching TRBD1. The CDR3 loop spans 14 amino acids. Trimming took 4 bases from V and 1 from J; bases not matched to a gene: 2. The germline V gene has CDR1 SGHRS and CDR2 YFSETQ. DNA for the CDR3: TGCGCCAGCAGCGAACAGGGGAGCAATCAGCCCCAGCATTTT. Translated, it gives CASSEQGSNQPQHF.

The chain links TRBV4-2 to TRBJ1-1, with 10 bases matching TRBD1. Germline V gene sequence: CDR1 LGHNA, CDR2 YNFKEQ. Trimming removed 0 bases from V and 4 bases from J; junction bases left unmatched: 5. The CDR3 is made up of 16 amino acids. CDR3 residues: CASSQDGWDRGTEAFF. The CDR3, as DNA: TGTGCCAGCAGCCAAGACGGATGGGACAGGGGCACTGAAGCTTTCTTT.

The chain combines TRBV5-5 with TRBJ2-7; 9 nucleotides match TRBD2. The CDR3 is 15 residues long. V lost 4 bases to trimming and J lost 3 bases; unmatched junction nucleotides: 8. Germline V gene sequence: CDR1 SGHKS, CDR2 YYEKEE (reference sequence). CDR3 amino acids: CASSLVAGAIYEQYF. CDR3 in DNA: TGTGCCAGCAGCCTGGTAGCGGGAGCTATCTACGAGCAGTACTTC.

CDR3 in DNA: TGTGCCAGCAGCTTAGGGAGAACCGGGACAGGGAGGCACACCATATATTTT. This gives the protein CASSLGRTGTGRHTIYF. V gene TRBV7-8 combines with J gene TRBJ1-3; 9 bases map to TRBD1. Per germline, CDR1 SGHVS and CDR2 FQNEAQ. This CDR3 comprises 17 residues. Germline trimming cut 1 base from V and 8 bases from J; bases unmatched to any gene: 12.

This chain uses TRBV6-5 with TRBJ1-2, with no clear D. The CDR3 length is 12 residues. Trimming pared 4 bases from V and 8 bases from J, leaving 11 bases between. Germline CDR1 reads MNHEY; CDR2 reads SVGAGI. The CDR3 protein is CASSSRYEGYTF. DNA of the CDR3: TGTGCCAGCAGTTCGCGGTATGAGGGCTACACCTTC.

V usage is TRBV28 and J usage is TRBJ1-5; D gene ambiguous. In germline, CDR1 is MDHEN, CDR2 SYDVKM. The CDR3 consists of 12 residues. V was pared by 6 bases and J by 5 bases, with 8 bases between. The CDR3 region is CASSSGHQPQHF. The CDR3 DNA sequence: TGTGCCAGCAGCTCAGGCCATCAGCCCCAGCATTTT.

The chain has TRBV7-8 and TRBJ1-1; 8 bases are shared with TRBD1. V shed 6 bases, J shed 7 bases, and the junction held 13 bases outside the gene matches. The germline gives CDR1 SGHVS, CDR2 FQNEAQ. CDR3 length: 15 residues. CDR3 loop: CASRPRTGGWGEAFF. The CDR3, as DNA: TGTGCCAGCAGACCTAGAACAGGGGGTTGGGGTGAAGCTTTCTTT.

The rearrangement uses TRBV19 and TRBJ2-5; 7 bases agree with TRBD1. Trimming removed 6 bases from V and 2 bases from J; junction bases left unmatched: 9. This CDR3 has 15 amino acids. The germline V gene has CDR1 LNHDA and CDR2 SQIVND (reference sequence). The DNA of the CDR3 is TGTGCCAGTAGCTGGACAGGCCGTGAACAAGAGACCCAGTACTTC. Protein product: CASSWTGREQETQYF.